This T cell receptor (beta chain) was profiled in a study of regulatory T cells in long-lasting Graves disease. Study-wide points: Limited samples may have lowered accuracy.

This clonotype was counted many times. Its specificity is unknown. Investigators prepared the TCR beta libraries by applying iRepertoire HTBI primers and Arm-PCR of CDR3 regions. Each CDR3 protein gets one entry after TCRdb re-called the multiplex PCR reads with MiXCR. This sample has hundreds of thousands of distinct CDR3 sequences, with roughly 21% found just once. The V end was cut by 6 bases, the J end by 3 bases, with 3 bases between. The CDR3 consists of 10 residues. Germline V gives CDR1 MDHEN, CDR2 SYDVKM. Time point given: persistent/refractory GD, antithyroid drugs over 5 years with positive TRAb. The TCR library was made from RNA extracted from PBMCs. Peripheral blood, around 9 milliliters per patient, was collected in EDTA tubes.

This chain links TRBV28 with TRBJ2-7; no clear D. The sequence derives from a female donor with Graves disease. The material sequenced was peripheral blood mononuclear cells (PBMCs), taken when the disease was refractory, from a patient treated with antithyroid drugs. The CDR3 DNA is TGTGCCAGCAGCAACTACGAGCAGTACTTC. Protein sequence: CASSNYEQYF. The full variable domain, in which reference TRBV28 and TRBJ2-7 provide the parts outside the CDR3, is DVKVTQSSRYLVKRTGEKVFLECVQDMDHENMFWYRQDPGLGLRLIYFSYDVKMKEKGDIPEGYSVSREKKERFSLILESASTNQTSMYLCASSNYEQYFGPGTRLTVT.